The T cell receptor (beta chain) described here comes from a study of cytomegalovirus exposure and HLA in healthy donors. Study-wide findings and caveats: Using the classifier, cytomegalovirus status was reportedly diagnosed with high specificity and sensitivity. One later analysis, an examination of the 120 validation repertoires, found that first-cohort TCR clusters tended to co-occur in them. There were fewer than 200 TCR beta chains listed as cytomegalovirus-associated. While the bulk of TCR sequences proved rare, some public TCRs turned up in many donors.

This CDR3 contains 12 residues. V was clipped by 4 bases and J by 3 bases, with 3 bases between them. Germline lookup yields CDR1 MGHRA and CDR2 YSYEKL. The table came from immunoSEQ multiplex PCR; TCRdb's copy has only in-frame clones and leaves some out. The sample has under 250,000 clones, roughly 83% seen once. About this clone itself: Its antigen is unidentified.

The sequencing sample was made of PBMCs. The chain is built from TRBV4-1 and TRBJ1-4; D not certain. This clonotype was obtained from a young woman in good health and CMV-seronegative. For the CDR3, the DNA is TGCGCCAGCAGCCCGTCTAATGAAAAACTGTTTTTT. Protein product: CASSPSNEKLFF.